This T cell receptor (beta chain) was sequenced during a study of OX40 agonist ivuxolimab in advanced cancers. Across the whole study: The diagnoses of dose-escalation patients were hepatocellular carcinoma, melanoma, renal cell or head and neck cancer. Study-wide results and caveats: CD4+ and CD8+ blood T cells expanded clonally by week 6 at 0.1 to 3.0 mg/kg. Average numbers of expanded clones were greater in CD8+ T cells than in CD4+.

Only in-frame clones appear in the TCRdb table, and some are missing; sequencing was by immunoSEQ multiplex PCR. The profile shows fewer than 10,000 clones, 75% to 90% of them singletons. Germline values: CDR1 ENHRY, CDR2 SYGVKD. The V gene end was trimmed by 6 bases and the J gene end by 3 bases; junction bases not matched to a gene: 6. The CDR3 spans 15 residues. With autoimmune disease history or systemic immunosuppression, patients were excluded. In the case of this clone: No antigen is known for it.

Material: CD4+ or CD8+ T cells sorted from blood, obtained in a trial of the OX40 agonist ivuxolimab. The chain employs TRBV10-3 and TRBJ2-2; 8 bases fit TRBD1. This TCR came from an adult with an advanced solid tumor such as melanoma, head and neck, liver or kidney cancer. This CDR3 is CAIRAGTGDTGELFF. CDR3 in DNA: TGTGCCATCAGGGCCGGGACAGGCGACACCGGGGAGCTGTTTTTT.